Given below is one T cell receptor beta chain in context. V was pared by 5 bases and J by 0 bases, with 10 bases between. The CDR3 runs to 15 residues. From germline, CDR1 is SGHTA and CDR2 FQGNSA. The data were taken from a study of blood T cell repertoires in COVID-19. In the study overall: The United States, Italy and Spain supplied acute and convalescent COVID-19 samples. PBMCs, B-cell-depleted T cells, or T cells were the source of the cDNA or gDNA that made up the material.

Under the authors' procedure: Counts of nucleated cells, estimated from reference gene primer amplification, were obtained. Clones were sequenced by immunoSEQ multiplex PCR, and TCRdb holds only the in-frame ones, with some missing. That table supplies the V and J calls and clone size; D and trimming were determined from the DNA. The sample lists around 59,000 clones, 81% occurring once. This chain joins TRBV7-2 and TRBJ2-2; TRBD1 might be the D (6 bases). Sequences were obtained from peripheral blood. This clonotype originated in a woman of 80 years or more with active or convalescent COVID-19. The CDR3 DNA reads as TGTGCCAGCAGCAGAACAGGGACGAACACCGGGGAGCTGTTTTTT. This encodes CASSRTGTNTGELFF.